The 8 T cell receptor beta chains reported below all come from one sample, sequenced in a study of T cells in narcolepsy. The assay was immunoSEQ multiplex PCR, and TCRdb's table has in-frame clones only and misses some. The data contain around 27,000 clones, around 82% of them singletons. The sample taken for sequencing was CD45RA- memory CD4+ T cells from PBMCs. The receptors shown here come from a human donor with narcolepsy.

The V call is TRBV5-1, the J call TRBJ1-1; 8 nucleotides line up with TRBD1. Germline loops: CDR1 SGHRS, CDR2 YFSETQ. The V segment lost 4 bases and the J segment 0 bases; nucleotides outside the gene matches: 5. The CDR3 runs to 15 residues. The CDR3 loop is CASSGQGHVNTEAFF. The CDR3 DNA follows: TGCGCCAGCAGCGGACAGGGACATGTGAACACTGAAGCTTTCTTT.

The chain is built from TRBV19 and TRBJ2-2, with D unresolved. Germline values: CDR1 LNHDA, CDR2 SQIVND (reference sequence). The germline V and J ends were trimmed by 3 bases and 4 bases, with 6 bases remaining between them. This CDR3 contains 13 residues. The CDR3 spells CASSMTSTGELFF. The CDR3 DNA sequence: TGTGCCAGTAGTATGACGAGCACCGGGGAGCTGTTTTTT.

V usage is TRBV28 and J usage is TRBJ2-7; TRBD2 aligns across 10 bases. Germline lookup yields CDR1 MDHEN and CDR2 SYDVKM. The CDR3 is 14 amino acids. V was pared by 4 bases and J by 4 bases, with 4 bases of the junction left unmatched. The CDR3 DNA sequence: TGTGCCAGCAGTTCGGGAGCGGGGGGGTACGAGCAGTACTTC. The encoded protein is CASSSGAGGYEQYF. The whole variable domain, filled in from reference TRBV28 and TRBJ2-7, reads DVKVTQSSRYLVKRTGEKVFLECVQDMDHENMFWYRQDPGLGLRLIYFSYDVKMKEKGDIPEGYSVSREKKERFSLILESASTNQTSMYLCASSSGAGGYEQYFGPGTRLTVT.

This chain connects TRBV7-9 to TRBJ2-7; weak D call: TRBD2 (6 bases). The CDR3 covers 14 residues. V gave up 4 bases and J gave up 6 bases, with 16 bases separating them. The V gene's germline CDR1 is SEHNR and CDR2 FQNEAQ (reference sequence). The chain's CDR3 is CASSSRGFGSEQYF. The CDR3 nucleotides are TGTGCCAGCAGCTCCCGGGGGTTCGGTTCCGAGCAGTACTTC.

CDR3 sequence: CASSAESGSNEKLFF. CDR3 in DNA: TGTGCCAGCAGCGCGGAGAGCGGATCTAATGAAAAACTGTTTTTT. The rearrangement uses TRBV5-4 and TRBJ1-4; no firm D call. The CDR3 runs 15 residues. CDR1 is SGHNT and CDR2 is YYREEE in the germline V gene (reference sequence). V lost 4 bases and J 3 bases, leaving 13 bases between the germline ends.

This clone was counted a single time. Sequence at one end of the junction differs from germline and may be a read error. V gene TRBV2 combines with J gene TRBJ2-2; possibly TRBD1 for D (5 bases). CDR3 size: 16 residues. Germline lookup yields CDR1 SNHLY and CDR2 FYNNEI. CDR3 bases: TGTGCCAGCAGTAGACTTGGGGCGTCGAACACCAGGGAGCTGTTTTTT. Translated: CASSRLGASNTRELFF.

This chain links TRBV6-5 with TRBJ1-2; TRBD1 is a possible D gene (5 bases). This CDR3 has 12 amino acids. V gave up 6 bases and J gave up 2 bases, with 7 bases separating them. CDR1 is MNHEY and CDR2 is SVGAGI in the germline V gene. The CDR3 region is CASSRANYGYTF. The CDR3 nucleotides read TGTGCCAGCAGCAGGGCCAACTATGGCTACACCTTC.

The CDR3 nucleotides read TGTGCCAGTAGTATCCGCCTAGCGGGGCTCTACGAGCAGTACTTC. Residues: CASSIRLAGLYEQYF. The chain uses TRBV19 and TRBJ2-7; 9 bases line up with TRBD2. CDR3 length: 15 residues. Unmatched junction bases numbered 6, after V lost 3 bases and J lost 3 bases. Germline CDR1 and CDR2: LNHDA and SQIVND (reference sequence).